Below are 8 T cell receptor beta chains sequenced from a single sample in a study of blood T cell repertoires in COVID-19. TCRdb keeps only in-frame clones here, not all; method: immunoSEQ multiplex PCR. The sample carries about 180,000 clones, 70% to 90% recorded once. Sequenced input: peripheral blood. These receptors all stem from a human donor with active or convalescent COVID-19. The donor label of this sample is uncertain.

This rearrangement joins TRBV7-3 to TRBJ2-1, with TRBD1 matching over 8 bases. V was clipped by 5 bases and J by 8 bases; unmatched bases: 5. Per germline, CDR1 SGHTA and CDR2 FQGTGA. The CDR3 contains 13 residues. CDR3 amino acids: CASSRTGLDEQFF. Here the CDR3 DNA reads TGTGCCAGCAGCCGGACAGGGTTAGATGAGCAGTTCTTC.

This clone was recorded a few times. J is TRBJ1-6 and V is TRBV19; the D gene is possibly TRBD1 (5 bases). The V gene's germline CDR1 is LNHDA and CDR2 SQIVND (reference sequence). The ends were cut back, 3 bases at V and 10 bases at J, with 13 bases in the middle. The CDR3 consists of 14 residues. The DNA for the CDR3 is TGTGCCAGTAGTATTCAGGGTGGAGGGTCACCCCTCCACTTT. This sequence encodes CASSIQGGGSPLHF.

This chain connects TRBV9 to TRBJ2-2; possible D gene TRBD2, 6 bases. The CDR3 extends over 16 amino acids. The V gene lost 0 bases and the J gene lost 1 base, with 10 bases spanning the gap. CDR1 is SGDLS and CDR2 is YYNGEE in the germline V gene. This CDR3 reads CASSVEGTLNTGELFF. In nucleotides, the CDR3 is TGTGCCAGCAGCGTAGAAGGGACTTTGAACACCGGGGAGCTGTTTTTT.

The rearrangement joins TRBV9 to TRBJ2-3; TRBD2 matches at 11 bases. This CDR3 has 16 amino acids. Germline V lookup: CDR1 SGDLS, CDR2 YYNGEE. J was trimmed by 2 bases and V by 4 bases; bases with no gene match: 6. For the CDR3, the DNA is TGTGCCAGCAGCTCAGATAGCGGGGGGGACACAGATACGCAGTATTTT. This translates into CASSSDSGGDTDTQYF.

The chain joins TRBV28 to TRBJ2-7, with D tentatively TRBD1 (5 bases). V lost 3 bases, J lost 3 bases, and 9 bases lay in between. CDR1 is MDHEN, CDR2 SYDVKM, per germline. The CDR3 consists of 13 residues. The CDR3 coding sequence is TGTGCCAGCAGTTTTTCCAGGGACTACGAGCAGTACTTC. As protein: CASSFSRDYEQYF.

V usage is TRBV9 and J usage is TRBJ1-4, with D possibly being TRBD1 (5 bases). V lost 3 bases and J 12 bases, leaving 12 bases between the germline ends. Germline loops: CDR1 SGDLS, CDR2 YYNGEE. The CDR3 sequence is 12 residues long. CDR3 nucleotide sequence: TGTGCCAGCAGCGGGCTTACGGGGGAACTGTTTTTT. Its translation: CASSGLTGELFF.

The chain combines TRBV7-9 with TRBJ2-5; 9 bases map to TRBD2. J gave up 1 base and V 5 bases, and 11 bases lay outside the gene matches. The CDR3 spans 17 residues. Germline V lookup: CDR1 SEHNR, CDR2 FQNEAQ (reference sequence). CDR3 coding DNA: TGTGCCAGCAGCGCGCATGGCGGGGGGGTCCCCCAAGAGACCCAGTACTTC. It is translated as CASSAHGGGVPQETQYF.

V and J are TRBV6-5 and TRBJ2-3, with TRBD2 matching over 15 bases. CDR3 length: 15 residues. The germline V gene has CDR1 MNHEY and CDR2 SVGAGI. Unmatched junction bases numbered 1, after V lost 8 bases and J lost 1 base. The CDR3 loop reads CASRTSGRGTDTQYF. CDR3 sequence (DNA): TGTGCCAGCCGGACTAGCGGGAGGGGCACAGATACGCAGTATTTT.